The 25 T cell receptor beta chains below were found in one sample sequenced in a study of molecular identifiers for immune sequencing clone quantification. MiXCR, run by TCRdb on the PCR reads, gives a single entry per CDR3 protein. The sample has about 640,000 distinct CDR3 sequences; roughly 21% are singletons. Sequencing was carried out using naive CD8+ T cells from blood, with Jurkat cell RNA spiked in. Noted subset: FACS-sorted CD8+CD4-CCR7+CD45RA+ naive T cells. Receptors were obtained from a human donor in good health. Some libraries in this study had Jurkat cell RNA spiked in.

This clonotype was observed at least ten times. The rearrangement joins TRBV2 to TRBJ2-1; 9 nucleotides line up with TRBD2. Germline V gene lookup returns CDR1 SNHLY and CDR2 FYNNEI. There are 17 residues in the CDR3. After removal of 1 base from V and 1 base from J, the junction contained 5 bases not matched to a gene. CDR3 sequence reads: CASSEGAGGGSYNEQFF. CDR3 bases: TGTGCCAGCAGTGAAGGGGCGGGGGGGGGGTCCTACAATGAGCAGTTCTTC.

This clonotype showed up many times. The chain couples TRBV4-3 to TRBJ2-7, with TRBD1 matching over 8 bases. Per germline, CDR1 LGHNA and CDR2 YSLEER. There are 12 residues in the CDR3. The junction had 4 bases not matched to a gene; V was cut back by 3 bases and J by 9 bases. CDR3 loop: CASSHGQGGQYF. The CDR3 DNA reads TGCGCCAGCAGCCATGGACAGGGAGGGCAGTACTTC.

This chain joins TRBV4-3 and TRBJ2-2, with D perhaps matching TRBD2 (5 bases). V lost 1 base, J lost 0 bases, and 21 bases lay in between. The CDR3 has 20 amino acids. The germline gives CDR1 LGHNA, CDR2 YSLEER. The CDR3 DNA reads TGCGCCAGCAGCCAAGTCCTCACAAACTTGCTAGCCTCGAACACCGGGGAGCTGTTTTTT. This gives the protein CASSQVLTNLLASNTGELFF.

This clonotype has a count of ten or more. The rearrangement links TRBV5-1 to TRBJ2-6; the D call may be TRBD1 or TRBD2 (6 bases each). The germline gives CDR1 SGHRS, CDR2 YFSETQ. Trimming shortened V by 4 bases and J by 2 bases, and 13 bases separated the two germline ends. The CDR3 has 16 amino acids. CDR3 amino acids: CASSLAGEAGANVLTF. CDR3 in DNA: TGCGCCAGCAGCCTGGCAGGGGAGGCTGGGGCCAACGTCCTGACTTTC.

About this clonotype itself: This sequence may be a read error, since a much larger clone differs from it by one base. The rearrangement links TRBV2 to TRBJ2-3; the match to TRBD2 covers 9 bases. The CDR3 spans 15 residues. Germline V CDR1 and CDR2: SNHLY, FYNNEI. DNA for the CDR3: TGTGCCGGCAGATTGGCGGGGGGGGGCACAGATACGCAGTATTTT. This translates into CAGRLAGGGTDTQYF.

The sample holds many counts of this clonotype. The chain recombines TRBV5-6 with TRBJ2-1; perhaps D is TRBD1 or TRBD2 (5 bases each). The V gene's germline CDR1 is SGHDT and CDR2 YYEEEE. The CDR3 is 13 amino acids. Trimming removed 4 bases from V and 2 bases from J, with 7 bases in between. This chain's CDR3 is CASSRDPYNEQFF. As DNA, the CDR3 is TGTGCCAGCAGCCGGGACCCCTACAATGAGCAGTTCTTC.

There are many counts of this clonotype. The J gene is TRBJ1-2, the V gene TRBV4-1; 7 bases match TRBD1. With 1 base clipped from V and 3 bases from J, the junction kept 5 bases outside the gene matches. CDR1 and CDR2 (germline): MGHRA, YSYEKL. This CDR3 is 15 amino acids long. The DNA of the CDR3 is TGCGCCAGCAGCCAAGCGAGGGGGCGCGACTATGGCTACACCTTC. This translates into CASSQARGRDYGYTF.

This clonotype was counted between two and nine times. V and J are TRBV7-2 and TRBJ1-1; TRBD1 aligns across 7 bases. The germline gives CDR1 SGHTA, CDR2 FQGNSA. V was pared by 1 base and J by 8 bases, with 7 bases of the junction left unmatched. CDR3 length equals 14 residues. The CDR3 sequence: CASSLGLGQYEAFF. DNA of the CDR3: TGTGCCAGCAGCTTAGGGTTGGGACAGTACGAAGCTTTCTTT.

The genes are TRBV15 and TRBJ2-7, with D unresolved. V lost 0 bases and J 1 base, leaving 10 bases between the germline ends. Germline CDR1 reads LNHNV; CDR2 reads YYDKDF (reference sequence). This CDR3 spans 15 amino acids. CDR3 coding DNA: TGTGCCACCAGCAGAGATCGAGGCAGGTCCTACGAGCAGTACTTC. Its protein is CATSRDRGRSYEQYF.

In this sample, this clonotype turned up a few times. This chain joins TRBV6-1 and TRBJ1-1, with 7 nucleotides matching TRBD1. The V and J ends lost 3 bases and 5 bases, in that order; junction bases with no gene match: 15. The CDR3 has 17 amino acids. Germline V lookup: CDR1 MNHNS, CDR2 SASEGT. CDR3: CASSDAGGRDSLTEAFF. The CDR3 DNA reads TGTGCCAGCAGTGACGCAGGGGGTCGTGACTCCTTGACTGAAGCTTTCTTT.

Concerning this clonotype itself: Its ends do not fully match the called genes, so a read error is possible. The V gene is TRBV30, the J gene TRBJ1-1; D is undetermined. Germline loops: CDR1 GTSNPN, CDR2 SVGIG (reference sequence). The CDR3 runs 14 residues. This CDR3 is CARSRVRMNTEAFF. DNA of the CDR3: TGTGCCCGGAGTCGTGTCAGGATGAACACTGAAGCTTTCTTT.

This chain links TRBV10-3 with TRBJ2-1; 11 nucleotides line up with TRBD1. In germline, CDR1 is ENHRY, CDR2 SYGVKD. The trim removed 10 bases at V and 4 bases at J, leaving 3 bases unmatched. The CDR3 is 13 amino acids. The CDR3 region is CATGDRGYNEQFF. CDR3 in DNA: TGTGCCACTGGGGACAGGGGGTACAATGAGCAGTTCTTC.

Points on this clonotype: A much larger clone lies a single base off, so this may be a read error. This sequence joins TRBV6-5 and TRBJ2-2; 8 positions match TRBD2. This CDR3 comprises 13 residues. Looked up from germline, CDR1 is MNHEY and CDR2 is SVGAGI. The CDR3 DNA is TGTGCCAGCAGATACGGGGGGGCCGGGGGGCTGTTTTTT. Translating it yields CASRYGGAGGLFF.

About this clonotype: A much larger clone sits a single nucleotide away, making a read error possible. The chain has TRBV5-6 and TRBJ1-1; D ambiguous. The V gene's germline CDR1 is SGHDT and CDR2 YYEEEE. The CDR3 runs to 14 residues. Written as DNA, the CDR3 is TGTGCCGGCAGCTACCCGACGCCAAACACTGAAGCTTTCTTT. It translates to CAGSYPTPNTEAFF.

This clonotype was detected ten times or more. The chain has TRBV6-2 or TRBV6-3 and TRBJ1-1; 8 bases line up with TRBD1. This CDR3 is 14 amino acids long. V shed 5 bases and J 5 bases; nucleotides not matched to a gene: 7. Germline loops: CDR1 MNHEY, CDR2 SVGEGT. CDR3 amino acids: CASSRTGSDTEAFF. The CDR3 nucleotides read TGTGCCAGCAGTCGGACAGGGTCGGATACTGAAGCTTTCTTT.

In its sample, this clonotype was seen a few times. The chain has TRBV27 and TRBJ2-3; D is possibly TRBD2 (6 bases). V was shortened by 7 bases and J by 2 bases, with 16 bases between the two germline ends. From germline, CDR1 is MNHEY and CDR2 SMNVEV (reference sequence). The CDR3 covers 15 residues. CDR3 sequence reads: CASTVGTPYTDTQYF. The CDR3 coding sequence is TGTGCCAGCACCGTAGGGACTCCCTACACAGATACGCAGTATTTT.

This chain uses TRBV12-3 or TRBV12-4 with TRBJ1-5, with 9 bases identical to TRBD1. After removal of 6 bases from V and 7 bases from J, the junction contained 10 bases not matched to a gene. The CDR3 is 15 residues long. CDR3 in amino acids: CASRTGTGLEQPQHF. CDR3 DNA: TGTGCCAGCAGAACCGGGACAGGGCTGGAGCAGCCCCAGCATTTT.

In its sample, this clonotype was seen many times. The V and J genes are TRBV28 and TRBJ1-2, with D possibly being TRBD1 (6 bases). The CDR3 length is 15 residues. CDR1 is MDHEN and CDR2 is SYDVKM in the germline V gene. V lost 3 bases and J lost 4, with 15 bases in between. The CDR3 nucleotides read TGTGCCAGCAGTTTGGGGGCGGACTCCAGCTATGGCTACACCTTC. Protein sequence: CASSLGADSSYGYTF.

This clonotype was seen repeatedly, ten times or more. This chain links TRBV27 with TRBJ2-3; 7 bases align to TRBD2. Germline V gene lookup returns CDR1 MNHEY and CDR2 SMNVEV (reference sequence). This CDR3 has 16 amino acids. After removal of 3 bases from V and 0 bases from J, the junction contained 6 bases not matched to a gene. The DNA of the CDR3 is TGTGCCAGCAGTTTTTTGGCGGGAGCTAGCACAGATACGCAGTATTTT. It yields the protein CASSFLAGASTDTQYF.

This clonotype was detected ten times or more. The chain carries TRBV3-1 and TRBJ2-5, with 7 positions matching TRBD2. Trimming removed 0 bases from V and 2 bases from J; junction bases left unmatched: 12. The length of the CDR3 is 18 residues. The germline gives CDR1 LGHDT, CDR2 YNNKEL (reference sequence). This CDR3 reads CASSQEPAGPGWQETQYF. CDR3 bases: TGTGCCAGCAGCCAAGAACCAGCGGGGCCCGGTTGGCAAGAGACCCAGTACTTC.

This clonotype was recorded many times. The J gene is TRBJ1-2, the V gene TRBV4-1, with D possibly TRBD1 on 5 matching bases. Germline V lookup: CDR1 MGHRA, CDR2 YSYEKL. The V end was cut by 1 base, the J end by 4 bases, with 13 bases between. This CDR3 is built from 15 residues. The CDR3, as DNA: TGCGCCAGCAGCCAAGTCCTAGTGGGGACCTATGGCTACACCTTC. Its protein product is CASSQVLVGTYGYTF.

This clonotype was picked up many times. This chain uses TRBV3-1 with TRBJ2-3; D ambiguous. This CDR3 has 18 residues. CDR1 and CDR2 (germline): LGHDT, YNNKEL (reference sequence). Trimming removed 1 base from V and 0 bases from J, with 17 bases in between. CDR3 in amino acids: CASSQGHTIYASTDTQYF. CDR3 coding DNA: TGTGCCAGCAGCCAAGGACACACCATATACGCTAGCACAGATACGCAGTATTTT.

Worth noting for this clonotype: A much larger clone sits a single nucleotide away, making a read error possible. CDR3 in DNA: TGTGCCAGCAGTTTAGCCATGGGCTCAGCCTACGAGCAGTACTTC. Protein product: CASSLAMGSAYEQYF. This chain uses TRBV12-3 or TRBV12-4 with TRBJ2-7; D gene unclear. The CDR3 sequence is 15 residues long. The V and J ends lost 0 bases and 2 bases respectively, with 11 bases between them.

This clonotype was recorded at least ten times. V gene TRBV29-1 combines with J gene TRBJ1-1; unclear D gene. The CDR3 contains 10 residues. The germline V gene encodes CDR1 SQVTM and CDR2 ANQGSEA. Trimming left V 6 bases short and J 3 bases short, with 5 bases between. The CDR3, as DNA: TGCAGCGTATTCGACACTGAAGCTTTCTTT. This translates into CSVFDTEAFF.

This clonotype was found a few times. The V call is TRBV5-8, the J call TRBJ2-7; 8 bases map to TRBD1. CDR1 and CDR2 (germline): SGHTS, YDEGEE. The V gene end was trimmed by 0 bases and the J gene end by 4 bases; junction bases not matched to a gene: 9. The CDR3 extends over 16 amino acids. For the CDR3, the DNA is TGTGCCAGCAGCTTGGGGAATGGGGACAGGCTATACGAGCAGTACTTC. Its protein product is CASSLGNGDRLYEQYF.